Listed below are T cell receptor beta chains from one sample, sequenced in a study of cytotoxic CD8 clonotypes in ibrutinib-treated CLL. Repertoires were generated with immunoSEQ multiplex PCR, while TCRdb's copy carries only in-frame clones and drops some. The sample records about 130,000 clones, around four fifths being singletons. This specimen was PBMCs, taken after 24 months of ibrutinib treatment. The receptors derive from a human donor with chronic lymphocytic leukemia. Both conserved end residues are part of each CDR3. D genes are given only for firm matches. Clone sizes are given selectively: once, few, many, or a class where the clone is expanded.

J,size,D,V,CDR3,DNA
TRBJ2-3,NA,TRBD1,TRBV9,CASSVAGTGSTDTQYF,TGTGCCAGCAGCGTAGCCGGGACAGGGAGCACAGATACGCAGTATTTT
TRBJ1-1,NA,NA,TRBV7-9,CASSWAGTEAFF,TGTGCCAGCAGCTGGGCCGGCACTGAAGCTTTCTTT
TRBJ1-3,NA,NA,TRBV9,CASSSGPVANTIYF,TGTGCCAGCAGCTCGGGCCCGGTGGCAAACACCATATATTTT
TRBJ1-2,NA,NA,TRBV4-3,CASSQAQGGSLGYTF,TGCGCCAGCAGCCAAGCACAGGGAGGATCGTTAGGCTACACCTTC
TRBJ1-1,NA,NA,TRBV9,CASSVGGGQGSTEAFF,TGTGCCAGCAGCGTAGGCGGGGGGCAGGGGAGTACTGAAGCTTTCTTT
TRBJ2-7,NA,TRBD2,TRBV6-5,CASSYGLAGLYEQYF,TGTGCCAGCAGTTACGGGTTAGCGGGGCTTTACGAGCAGTACTTC
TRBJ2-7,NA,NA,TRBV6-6,CASQITPTAVYEQYF,TGTGCCAGCCAAATCACCCCGACAGCAGTCTACGAGCAGTACTTC
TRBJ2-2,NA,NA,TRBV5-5,CASSFRDAGELFF,TGTGCCAGCAGCTTCCGAGATGCGGGGGAGCTGTTTTTT
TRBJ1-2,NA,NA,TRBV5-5,CASSRSRVDDYGYTF,TGTGCCAGCAGCCGTTCCCGGGTAGACGACTATGGCTACACCTTC
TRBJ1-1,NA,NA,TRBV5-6,CASRDTVNTEAFF,TGTGCCAGCAGGGATACAGTGAACACTGAAGCTTTCTTT
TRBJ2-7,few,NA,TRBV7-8,CASSLGRVGYEQYF,TGTGCCAGCAGCTTAGGGAGGGTAGGCTACGAGCAGTACTTC
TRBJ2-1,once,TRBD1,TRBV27,CASTPTGSSYNEQFF,TGTGCCAGCACCCCGACAGGGAGCTCCTACAATGAGCAGTTCTTC
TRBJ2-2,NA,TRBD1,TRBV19,CASSPDRVNTGELFF,TGTGCCAGTAGCCCGGACAGGGTGAACACCGGGGAGCTGTTTTTT
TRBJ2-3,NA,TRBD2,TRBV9,CASSRDSSGDYFTDTQYF,TGTGCCAGCAGCCGGGACTCTAGCGGAGACTACTTTACAGATACGCAGTATTTT
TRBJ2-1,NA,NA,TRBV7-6,CASSLPASSYNEQFF,TGTGCCAGCAGCTTACCTGCGAGCTCCTACAATGAGCAGTTCTTC
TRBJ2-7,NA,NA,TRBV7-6,CASSQLGGRGEQYF,TGTGCCAGCAGCCAACTTGGGGGGAGAGGCGAGCAGTACTTC
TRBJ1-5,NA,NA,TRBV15,CATSRPIGNNQPQHF,TGTGCCACCAGCAGACCTATAGGAAACAATCAGCCCCAGCATTTT
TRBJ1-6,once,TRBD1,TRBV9,CASSVGGTASSYNSPLHF,TGTGCCAGCAGCGTAGGAGGGACAGCGAGCTCCTATAATTCACCCCTCCACTTT
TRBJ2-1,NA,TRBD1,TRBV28,CASRDIGTGGPNEQFF,TGTGCCAGCAGAGATATAGGGACAGGGGGTCCCAATGAGCAGTTCTTC
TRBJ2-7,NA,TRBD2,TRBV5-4,CASSPRDGGGEQYF,TGTGCCAGCAGCCCTCGGGACGGCGGGGGCGAGCAGTACTTC
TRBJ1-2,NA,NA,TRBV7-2,CASSPSGANYGYTF,TGTGCCAGCAGCCCCAGCGGGGCAAACTATGGCTACACCTTC
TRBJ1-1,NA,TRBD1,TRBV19,CASNPGGQGWNTEAFF,TGTGCCAGTAACCCAGGGGGACAGGGGTGGAACACTGAAGCTTTCTTT
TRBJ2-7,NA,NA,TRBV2,CASNTGISYEQYF,TGTGCCAGCAACACAGGTATCTCCTACGAGCAGTACTTC
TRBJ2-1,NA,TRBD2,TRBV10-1,CASSGDRIGTSGGGHEQFF,TGCGCCAGCAGTGGCGACAGAATCGGGACTAGCGGGGGGGGACACGAGCAGTTCTTC
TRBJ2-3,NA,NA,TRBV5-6,CASSPPFSDTQYF,TGTGCCAGCAGCCCGCCTTTTTCTGATACGCAGTATTTT
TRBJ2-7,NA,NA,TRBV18,CASSPPADSYEQYF,TGTGCCAGCTCACCACCGGCAGATTCCTACGAGCAGTACTTC
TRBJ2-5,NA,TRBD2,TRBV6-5,CASVGLAQETQYF,TGTGCCAGCGTCGGACTAGCACAAGAGACCCAGTACTTC
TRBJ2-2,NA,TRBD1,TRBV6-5,CASSSGGQGRTGELFF,TGTGCCAGCAGTTCCGGGGGACAGGGGAGGACCGGGGAGCTGTTTTTT
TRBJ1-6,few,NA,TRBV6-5,CASSYGQGSPLHF,TGTGCCAGCAGTTACGGTCAGGGTTCACCCCTCCACTTT
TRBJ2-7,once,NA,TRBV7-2,CASSQGAGMAYEQYF,TGTGCCAGCAGCCAGGGAGCAGGGATGGCTTACGAGCAGTACTTC
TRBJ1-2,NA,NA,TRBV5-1,CASSFLTTNYGYTF,TGCGCCAGCAGCTTTCTCACAACTAACTATGGCTACACCTTC
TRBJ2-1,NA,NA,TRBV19,CASSLSGFTYNEQFF,TGTGCCAGTAGTTTATCCGGGTTTACCTACAATGAGCAGTTCTTC
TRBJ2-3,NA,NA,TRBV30,CACQPGTDTQYF,TGTGCCTGCCAGCCGGGGACAGATACGCAGTATTTT
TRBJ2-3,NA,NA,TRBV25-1,CASSEYRGSTDTQYF,TGTGCCAGCAGTGAATATCGGGGGAGCACAGATACGCAGTATTTT
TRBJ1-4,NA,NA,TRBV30,CAWSVGQNEKLFF,TGTGCCTGGAGTGTTGGTCAGAATGAAAAACTGTTTTTT
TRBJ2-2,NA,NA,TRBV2,CASSEEGQGTGELFF,TGTGCCAGCAGTGAAGAGGGCCAGGGCACCGGGGAGCTGTTTTTT
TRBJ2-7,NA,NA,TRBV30,CAWSVTVYEQYF,TGTGCCTGGAGTGTAACAGTCTACGAGCAGTACTTC
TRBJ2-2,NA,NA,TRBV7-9,CASSLATGTTGELFF,TGTGCCAGCAGCTTAGCGACGGGAACCACCGGGGAGCTGTTTTTT
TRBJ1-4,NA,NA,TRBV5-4,CASSLGNREYANEKLFF,TGTGCCAGCAGCTTGGGAAACAGGGAGTACGCTAATGAAAAACTGTTTTTT
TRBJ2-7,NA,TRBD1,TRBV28,CASRSQGAMYEQYF,TGTGCCAGCAGGTCTCAGGGGGCGATGTACGAGCAGTACTTC
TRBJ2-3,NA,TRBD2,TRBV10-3,CAIRPKLAGEGGTQYF,TGTGCCATCAGACCTAAACTAGCGGGGGAGGGAGGTACGCAGTATTTT
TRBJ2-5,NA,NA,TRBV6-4,CASSDPDSIQETQYF,TGTGCCAGCAGTGACCCCGACAGCATCCAAGAGACCCAGTACTTC
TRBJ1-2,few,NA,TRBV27,CASSLGPSYGYTF,TGTGCCAGCAGTCTGGGGCCTAGCTATGGCTACACCTTC
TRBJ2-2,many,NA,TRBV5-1,CASSLGQISGELFF,TGCGCCAGCAGCTTGGGCCAGATTTCCGGGGAGCTGTTTTTT
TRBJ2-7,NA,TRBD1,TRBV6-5,CASTKDRVKNEQYF,TGTGCCAGCACCAAGGACAGGGTGAAAAACGAGCAGTACTTC
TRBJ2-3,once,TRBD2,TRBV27,CASSFGSGGLDTQYF,TGTGCCAGCAGTTTCGGTAGCGGGGGGTTAGATACGCAGTATTTT
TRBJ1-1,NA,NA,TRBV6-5,CASSYMRGNEAFF,TGTGCCAGCAGTTACATGAGGGGTAATGAAGCTTTCTTT
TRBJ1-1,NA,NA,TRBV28,CASSSGFEAFF,TGTGCCAGCAGTTCCGGTTTTGAAGCTTTCTTT
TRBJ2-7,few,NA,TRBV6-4,CASTRGVSPQGYTYEQYF,TGTGCCAGCACCAGGGGGGTCAGCCCCCAAGGATACACCTACGAGCAGTACTTC
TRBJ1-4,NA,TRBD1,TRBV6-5,CASSPDRGREKLFF,TGTGCCAGCAGTCCAGACAGGGGGCGGGAAAAACTGTTTTTT
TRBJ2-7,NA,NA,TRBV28,CASSLPSPYEQYF,TGTGCCAGCAGTTTACCCTCCCCCTACGAGCAGTACTTC
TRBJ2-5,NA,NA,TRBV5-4,CASSLAPQETQYF,TGTGCCAGCAGCTTGGCGCCGCAAGAGACCCAGTACTTC
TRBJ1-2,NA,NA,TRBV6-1,CASSEAGPRGYTF,TGTGCCAGCAGTGAAGCTGGTCCTCGGGGCTACACCTTC
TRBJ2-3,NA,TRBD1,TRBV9,CASSPLGTGRTDTQYF,TGTGCCAGCAGCCCCCTTGGGACAGGGCGCACAGATACGCAGTATTTT